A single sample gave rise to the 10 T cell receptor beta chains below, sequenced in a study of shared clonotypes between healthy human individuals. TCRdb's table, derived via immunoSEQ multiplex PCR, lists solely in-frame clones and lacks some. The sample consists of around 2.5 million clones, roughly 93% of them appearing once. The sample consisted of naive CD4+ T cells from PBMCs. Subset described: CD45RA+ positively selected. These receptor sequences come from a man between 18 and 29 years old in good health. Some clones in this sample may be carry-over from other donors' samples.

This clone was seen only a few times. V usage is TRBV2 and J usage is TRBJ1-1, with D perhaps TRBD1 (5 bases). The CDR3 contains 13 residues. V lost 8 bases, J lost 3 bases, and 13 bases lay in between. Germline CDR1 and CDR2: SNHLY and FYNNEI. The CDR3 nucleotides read TGTGCCAGCCTACCAACGGGGCACACTGAAGCTTTCTTT. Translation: CASLPTGHTEAFF.

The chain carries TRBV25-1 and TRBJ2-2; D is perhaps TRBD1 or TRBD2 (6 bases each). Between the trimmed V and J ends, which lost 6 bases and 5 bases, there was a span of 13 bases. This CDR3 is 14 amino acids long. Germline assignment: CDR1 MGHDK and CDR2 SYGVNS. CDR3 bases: TGTGCCAGCAGCCGGAGAGGGGGGACCGGGGAGCTGTTTTTT. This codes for CASSRRGGTGELFF.

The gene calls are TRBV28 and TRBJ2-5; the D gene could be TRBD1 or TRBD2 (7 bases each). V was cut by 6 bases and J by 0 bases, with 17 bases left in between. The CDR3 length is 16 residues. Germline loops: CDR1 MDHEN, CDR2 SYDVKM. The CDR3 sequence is CASSTPGGGDQETQYF. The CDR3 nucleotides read TGTGCCAGCAGCACTCCAGGGGGGGGAGACCAAGAGACCCAGTACTTC.

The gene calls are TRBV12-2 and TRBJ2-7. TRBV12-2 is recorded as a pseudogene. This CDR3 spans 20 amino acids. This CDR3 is CASRLALLQGAELAAYEQYF. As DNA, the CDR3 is TGTGCAAGTCGCTTAGCGCTGCTCCAGGGGGCCGAACTAGCGGCCTACGAGCAGTACTTC.

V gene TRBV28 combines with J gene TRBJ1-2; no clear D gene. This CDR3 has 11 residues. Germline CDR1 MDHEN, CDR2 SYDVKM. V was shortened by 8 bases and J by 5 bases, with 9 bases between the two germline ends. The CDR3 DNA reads TGTGCCAGCCGGAGGGCATATGGCTACACCTTC. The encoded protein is CASRRAYGYTF.

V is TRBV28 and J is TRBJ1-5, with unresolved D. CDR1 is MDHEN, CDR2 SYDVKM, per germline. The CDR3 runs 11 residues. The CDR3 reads CRAGSNQPQHF. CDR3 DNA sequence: TGTCGGGCCGGGAGCAATCAGCCCCAGCATTTT.

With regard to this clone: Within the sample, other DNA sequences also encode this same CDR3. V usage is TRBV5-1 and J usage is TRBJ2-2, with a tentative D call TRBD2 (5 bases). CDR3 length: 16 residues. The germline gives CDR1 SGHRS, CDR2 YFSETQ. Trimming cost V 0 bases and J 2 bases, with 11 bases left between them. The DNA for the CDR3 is TGCGCCAGCAGCTTGGCTCGGGGAACCAACACCGGGGAGCTGTTTTTT. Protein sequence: CASSLARGTNTGELFF.

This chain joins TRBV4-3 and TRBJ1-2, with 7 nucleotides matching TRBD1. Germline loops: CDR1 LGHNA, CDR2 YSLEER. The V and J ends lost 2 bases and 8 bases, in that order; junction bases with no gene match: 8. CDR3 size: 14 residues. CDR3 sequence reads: CASSQQGEYRGYTF. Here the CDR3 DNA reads TGCGCCAGCAGCCAACAGGGGGAATATAGGGGCTACACCTTC.

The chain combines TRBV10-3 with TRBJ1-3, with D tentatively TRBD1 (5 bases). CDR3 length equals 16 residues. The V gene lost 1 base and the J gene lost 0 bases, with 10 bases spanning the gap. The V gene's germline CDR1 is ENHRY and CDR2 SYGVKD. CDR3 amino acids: CAISEFGGLSGNTIYF. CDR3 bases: TGTGCCATCAGTGAGTTTGGGGGACTCTCTGGAAACACCATATATTTT.

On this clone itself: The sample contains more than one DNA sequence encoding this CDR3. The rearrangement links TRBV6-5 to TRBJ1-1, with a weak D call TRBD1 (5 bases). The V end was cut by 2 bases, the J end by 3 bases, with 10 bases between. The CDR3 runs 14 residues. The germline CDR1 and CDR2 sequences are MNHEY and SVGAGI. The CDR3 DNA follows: TGTGCCAGCAGTTACGGCCCGGGGGACACTGAAGCTTTCTTT. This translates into CASSYGPGDTEAFF.